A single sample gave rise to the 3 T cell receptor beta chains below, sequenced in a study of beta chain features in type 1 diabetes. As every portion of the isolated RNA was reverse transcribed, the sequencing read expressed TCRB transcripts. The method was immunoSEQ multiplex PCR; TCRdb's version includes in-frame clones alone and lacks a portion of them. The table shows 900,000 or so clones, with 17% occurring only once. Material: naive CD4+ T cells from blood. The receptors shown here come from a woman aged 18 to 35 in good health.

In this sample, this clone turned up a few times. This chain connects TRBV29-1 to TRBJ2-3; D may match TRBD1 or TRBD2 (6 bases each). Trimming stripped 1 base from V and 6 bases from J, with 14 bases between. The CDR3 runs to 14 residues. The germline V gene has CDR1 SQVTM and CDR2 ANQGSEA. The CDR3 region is CSVEGRGIEDTQYF. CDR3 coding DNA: TGCAGCGTTGAAGGGAGGGGGATTGAGGATACGCAGTATTTT.

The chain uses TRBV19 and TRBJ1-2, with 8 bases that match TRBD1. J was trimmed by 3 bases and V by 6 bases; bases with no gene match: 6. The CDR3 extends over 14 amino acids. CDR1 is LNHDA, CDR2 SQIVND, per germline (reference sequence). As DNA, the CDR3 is TGTGCCAGTAGGGAGGGACAGGCGGACTATGGCTACACCTTC. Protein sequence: CASREGQADYGYTF.

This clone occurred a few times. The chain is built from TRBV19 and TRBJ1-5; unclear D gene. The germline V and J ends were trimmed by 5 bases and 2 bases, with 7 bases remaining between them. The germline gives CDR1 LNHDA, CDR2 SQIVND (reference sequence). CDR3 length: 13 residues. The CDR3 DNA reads TGTGCCAGTAGTGCCACAGGCAATCAGCCCCAGCATTTT. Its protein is CASSATGNQPQHF.